This is a list of T cell receptor beta chains from one sample in a study of cytomegalovirus exposure and HLA in healthy donors. Clones were read by immunoSEQ multiplex PCR, and TCRdb kept only the in-frame ones, dropping some. The sample has approximately 92,000 clones, about 76% seen once. Sequences were obtained from PBMCs. These TCRs come from a woman in her 70s in good health and CMV-seropositive. Both conserved end residues are part of each CDR3. The order of the fields is J gene, V gene, D gene, clone size, CDR3 protein, CDR3 DNA. A D gene is named only where the DNA matches it firmly. Clone size is not always given. Where it is, it says once, few, many or a class for expanded clones.

J gene: TRBJ1-1; V gene: TRBV18; D gene: TRBD1; clone size: NA; CDR3 protein: CASSSTQTGMNTEAFF; CDR3 DNA: TGTGCCAGCTCATCTACCCAGACAGGGATGAACACTGAAGCTTTCTTT
J gene: TRBJ2-7; V gene: TRBV6-6; D gene: NA; clone size: NA; CDR3 protein: CASSYSRTARSYEQYF; CDR3 DNA: TGTGCCAGCAGTTACTCGAGGACAGCCCGCTCCTACGAGCAGTACTTC
J gene: TRBJ1-2; V gene: TRBV5-4; D gene: NA; clone size: NA; CDR3 protein: CASSRGRGYGYTF; CDR3 DNA: TGTGCCAGCAGCCGCGGCAGGGGCTATGGCTACACCTTC
J gene: TRBJ2-1; V gene: TRBV29-1; D gene: TRBD2; clone size: once; CDR3 protein: CSVENPLLAGANEQFF; CDR3 DNA: TGCAGCGTTGAGAATCCACTCCTAGCGGGAGCGAATGAGCAGTTCTTC
J gene: TRBJ2-2; V gene: TRBV29-1; D gene: NA; clone size: NA; CDR3 protein: CSTRGAGELFF; CDR3 DNA: TGCAGCACCAGGGGCGCCGGGGAGCTGTTTTTT
J gene: TRBJ2-7; V gene: TRBV18; D gene: NA; clone size: NA; CDR3 protein: CASSPNLFEQYF; CDR3 DNA: TGTGCCAGCTCACCAAATCTCTTCGAGCAGTACTTC
J gene: TRBJ2-4; V gene: TRBV7-6; D gene: NA; clone size: NA; CDR3 protein: CASSLAGRKNIQYF; CDR3 DNA: TGTGCCAGCAGCTTAGCGGGCAGAAAAAACATTCAGTACTTC
J gene: TRBJ1-2; V gene: TRBV9; D gene: NA; clone size: NA; CDR3 protein: CASGNRDSSGYTF; CDR3 DNA: TGTGCCAGCGGCAACAGGGATTCGTCCGGCTACACCTTC
J gene: TRBJ2-7; V gene: TRBV29-1; D gene: TRBD1; clone size: NA; CDR3 protein: CSARTGQRSSYEQYF; CDR3 DNA: TGCAGCGCAAGAACGGGACAGCGAAGCTCCTACGAGCAGTACTTC
J gene: TRBJ2-5; V gene: TRBV6-6; D gene: TRBD2; clone size: NA; CDR3 protein: CASSYSVLAGVGTQYF; CDR3 DNA: TGTGCCAGCAGTTACTCGGTACTAGCGGGAGTCGGGACCCAGTACTTC
J gene: TRBJ2-1; V gene: TRBV4-3; D gene: NA; clone size: NA; CDR3 protein: CASSHQPDRPGYNEQFF; CDR3 DNA: TGCGCCAGCAGCCACCAACCCGACAGGCCGGGCTACAATGAGCAGTTCTTC
J gene: TRBJ1-5; V gene: TRBV18; D gene: TRBD1; clone size: NA; CDR3 protein: CASSPNRGAGGNQPQHF; CDR3 DNA: TGTGCCAGCTCACCAAACCGTGGGGCAGGGGGGAATCAGCCCCAGCATTTT
J gene: TRBJ2-7; V gene: TRBV6-1; D gene: NA; clone size: NA; CDR3 protein: CASSQAADYEQYF; CDR3 DNA: TGTGCCAGCAGTCAGGCAGCAGACTACGAGCAGTACTTC
J gene: TRBJ2-1; V gene: TRBV25-1; D gene: NA; clone size: NA; CDR3 protein: CASSGAGLTYNEQFF; CDR3 DNA: TGTGCCAGCTCTGGAGCAGGGTTAACCTACAATGAGCAGTTCTTC
J gene: TRBJ2-1; V gene: TRBV14; D gene: TRBD2; clone size: few; CDR3 protein: CASSQSSVGGSPYNEQFF; CDR3 DNA: TGTGCCAGCAGCCAGTCTTCAGTCGGCGGGAGTCCCTACAATGAGCAGTTCTTC
J gene: TRBJ2-2; V gene: TRBV9; D gene: TRBD1; clone size: NA; CDR3 protein: CASSELTGVLTGELFF; CDR3 DNA: TGTGCCAGCAGCGAACTGACAGGGGTTCTCACCGGGGAGCTGTTTTTT
J gene: TRBJ1-3; V gene: TRBV30; D gene: TRBD1; clone size: NA; CDR3 protein: CAWISTGAGNTIYF; CDR3 DNA: TGTGCCTGGATATCGACAGGGGCTGGAAACACCATATATTTT
J gene: TRBJ1-1; V gene: TRBV7-2; D gene: NA; clone size: NA; CDR3 protein: CASKTEMNTEAFF; CDR3 DNA: TGTGCCAGCAAAACAGAGATGAACACTGAAGCTTTCTTT
J gene: TRBJ2-7; V gene: TRBV6-5; D gene: NA; clone size: NA; CDR3 protein: CASSYSRLEAYEQYF; CDR3 DNA: TGTGCCAGCAGTTACTCGAGGCTAGAGGCGTACGAGCAGTACTTC
J gene: TRBJ2-5; V gene: TRBV5-1; D gene: NA; clone size: NA; CDR3 protein: CASSLGQTGGETQYF; CDR3 DNA: TGCGCCAGCAGCTTGGGGCAGACAGGTGGAGAGACCCAGTACTTC
J gene: TRBJ1-1; V gene: TRBV7-2; D gene: NA; clone size: NA; CDR3 protein: CASSSPWATEAFF; CDR3 DNA: TGTGCCAGCAGCTCCCCCTGGGCCACTGAAGCTTTCTTT
J gene: TRBJ2-7; V gene: TRBV5-6; D gene: NA; clone size: NA; CDR3 protein: CASSFPLGSPYEQYF; CDR3 DNA: TGTGCCAGCAGCTTCCCACTGGGCTCCCCCTACGAGCAGTACTTC
J gene: TRBJ1-1; V gene: TRBV18; D gene: NA; clone size: few; CDR3 protein: CASSPRPTGEGNEAFF; CDR3 DNA: TGTGCCAGCTCACCCCGACCGACAGGAGAGGGGAATGAAGCTTTCTTT
J gene: TRBJ2-2; V gene: TRBV5-1; D gene: NA; clone size: NA; CDR3 protein: CASSLLWGVRNTGELFF; CDR3 DNA: TGCGCCAGCAGCCTCCTGTGGGGGGTTCGTAACACCGGGGAGCTGTTTTTT
J gene: TRBJ2-7; V gene: TRBV7-9; D gene: NA; clone size: NA; CDR3 protein: CASSRPSGGYEQYF; CDR3 DNA: TGTGCCAGCAGCCGCCCTTCCGGGGGTTACGAGCAGTACTTC
J gene: TRBJ1-1; V gene: TRBV19; D gene: NA; clone size: NA; CDR3 protein: CASSIKGEDTEAFF; CDR3 DNA: TGTGCCAGTAGTATAAAGGGAGAGGACACTGAAGCTTTCTTT
J gene: TRBJ2-5; V gene: TRBV10-1; D gene: NA; clone size: NA; CDR3 protein: CASSETGNPYQETQYF; CDR3 DNA: TGCGCCAGCAGTGAGACAGGGAACCCCTATCAAGAGACCCAGTACTTC
J gene: TRBJ2-5; V gene: TRBV11-1; D gene: TRBD2; clone size: NA; CDR3 protein: CASSSHGTSGLRETQYF; CDR3 DNA: TGTGCCAGCAGCTCTCACGGGACTAGCGGGCTTCGGGAGACCCAGTACTTC
J gene: TRBJ1-1; V gene: TRBV11-2; D gene: NA; clone size: NA; CDR3 protein: CASSLGGSGAFF; CDR3 DNA: TGTGCCAGCAGCTTAGGAGGATCGGGAGCTTTCTTT
J gene: TRBJ1-1; V gene: TRBV2; D gene: TRBD1; clone size: NA; CDR3 protein: CASSVQGKAATEAFF; CDR3 DNA: TGTGCCAGCAGCGTACAGGGGAAGGCGGCCACTGAAGCTTTCTTT
J gene: TRBJ2-7; V gene: TRBV13; D gene: TRBD2; clone size: NA; CDR3 protein: CASSLSGGLITYEQYF; CDR3 DNA: TGTGCCAGCAGCTTGAGCGGGGGACTGATAACCTACGAGCAGTACTTC
J gene: TRBJ2-1; V gene: TRBV29-1; D gene: NA; clone size: NA; CDR3 protein: CSAGVGYNEQFF; CDR3 DNA: TGCAGCGCCGGAGTAGGCTACAATGAGCAGTTCTTC
J gene: TRBJ2-2; V gene: TRBV28; D gene: NA; clone size: NA; CDR3 protein: CASSPGWVNTGELFF; CDR3 DNA: TGTGCCAGCAGTCCCGGGTGGGTCAACACCGGGGAGCTGTTTTTT
J gene: TRBJ2-3; V gene: TRBV28; D gene: TRBD2; clone size: NA; CDR3 protein: CASRGSGSRSTDTQYF; CDR3 DNA: TGTGCCAGCAGGGGAAGCGGGAGTCGGAGCACAGATACGCAGTATTTT
J gene: TRBJ2-7; V gene: TRBV6-5; D gene: TRBD1; clone size: NA; CDR3 protein: CASSTRDRGPYEQYF; CDR3 DNA: TGTGCCAGCAGTACCCGGGACAGGGGCCCCTACGAGCAGTACTTC
J gene: TRBJ1-2; V gene: TRBV7-2; D gene: NA; clone size: NA; CDR3 protein: CASSFDRISNYGYTF; CDR3 DNA: TGTGCCAGCAGCTTCGACAGGATCTCAAACTATGGCTACACCTTC
J gene: TRBJ2-1; V gene: TRBV9; D gene: TRBD1; clone size: NA; CDR3 protein: CASSVDPGQGVLGEQFF; CDR3 DNA: TGTGCCAGCAGCGTAGATCCCGGACAGGGGGTTTTAGGTGAGCAGTTCTTC
J gene: TRBJ2-5; V gene: TRBV19; D gene: NA; clone size: NA; CDR3 protein: CASTRGRGLYGETQYF; CDR3 DNA: TGTGCCAGTACCCGAGGTCGCGGGCTTTACGGGGAGACCCAGTACTTC
J gene: TRBJ2-1; V gene: TRBV7-2; D gene: TRBD1; clone size: NA; CDR3 protein: CASTLGTGGFNEQFF; CDR3 DNA: TGTGCCAGCACCCTCGGGACAGGGGGCTTCAATGAGCAGTTCTTC
J gene: TRBJ2-3; V gene: TRBV7-9; D gene: TRBD2; clone size: NA; CDR3 protein: CATPGGPTTDTQYF; CDR3 DNA: TGTGCCACCCCGGGGGGTCCAACCACAGATACGCAGTATTTT
J gene: TRBJ1-5; V gene: TRBV30; D gene: NA; clone size: NA; CDR3 protein: CAWSVAEGSPQHF; CDR3 DNA: TGTGCCTGGAGCGTAGCGGAGGGTTCGCCACAGCATTTT
J gene: TRBJ2-7; V gene: TRBV19; D gene: TRBD1; clone size: NA; CDR3 protein: CASNRDSHSSYEQYF; CDR3 DNA: TGTGCCAGTAATCGGGACAGCCATTCTTCCTACGAGCAGTACTTC
J gene: TRBJ1-2; V gene: TRBV4-3; D gene: NA; clone size: NA; CDR3 protein: CASSQTAGTDYGYTF; CDR3 DNA: TGCGCCAGCAGCCAGACCGCAGGGACTGACTATGGCTACACCTTC
J gene: TRBJ2-1; V gene: TRBV7-6; D gene: TRBD2; clone size: NA; CDR3 protein: CASSLRGTSGRSYNEQFF; CDR3 DNA: TGTGCCAGCAGCTTACGTGGGACTAGCGGGAGGTCGTACAATGAGCAGTTCTTC
J gene: TRBJ2-7; V gene: TRBV28; D gene: TRBD2; clone size: NA; CDR3 protein: CASSPGGGAPFEQYF; CDR3 DNA: TGTGCCAGCAGTCCCGGCGGGGGTGCGCCCTTCGAGCAGTACTTC
J gene: TRBJ2-3; V gene: TRBV14; D gene: NA; clone size: NA; CDR3 protein: CASSPGTSTDTQYF; CDR3 DNA: TGTGCCAGCAGCCCTGGGACATCGACAGATACGCAGTATTTT
J gene: TRBJ2-5; V gene: TRBV30; D gene: TRBD1; clone size: NA; CDR3 protein: CAWSGQGTETQYF; CDR3 DNA: TGTGCCTGGAGCGGACAGGGAACAGAGACCCAGTACTTC
J gene: TRBJ2-3; V gene: TRBV27; D gene: NA; clone size: once; CDR3 protein: CASSLSRGADTQYF; CDR3 DNA: TGTGCCAGCAGTTTATCTCGCGGGGCAGATACGCAGTATTTT
J gene: TRBJ1-2; V gene: TRBV5-5; D gene: TRBD1; clone size: NA; CDR3 protein: CASSLEGAGGYTF; CDR3 DNA: TGTGCCAGCAGCTTGGAGGGGGCGGGGGGCTACACCTTC
J gene: TRBJ2-5; V gene: TRBV5-1; D gene: NA; clone size: NA; CDR3 protein: CASRLTKQETQYF; CDR3 DNA: TGCGCCAGCAGACTAACAAAGCAAGAGACCCAGTACTTC
J gene: TRBJ2-1; V gene: TRBV10-3; D gene: NA; clone size: NA; CDR3 protein: CAISESVPTAAGNEQFF; CDR3 DNA: TGTGCCATCAGTGAGTCGGTTCCCACCGCGGCGGGAAATGAGCAGTTCTTC
J gene: TRBJ2-7; V gene: TRBV30; D gene: TRBD2; clone size: once; CDR3 protein: CAWSEGHLAGAYEQYF; CDR3 DNA: TGTGCCTGGAGCGAAGGCCATCTAGCGGGAGCCTACGAGCAGTACTTC
J gene: TRBJ2-7; V gene: TRBV7-2; D gene: NA; clone size: NA; CDR3 protein: CASSRRLVYEQYF; CDR3 DNA: TGTGCCAGCAGCCGGCGGCTGGTCTACGAGCAGTACTTC
J gene: TRBJ2-7; V gene: TRBV5-1; D gene: TRBD2; clone size: NA; CDR3 protein: CASRPLPGGYEQYF; CDR3 DNA: TGCGCCAGCAGACCCCTCCCGGGAGGGTACGAGCAGTACTTC
J gene: TRBJ2-7; V gene: TRBV19; D gene: NA; clone size: NA; CDR3 protein: CASTGDGAHEQYF; CDR3 DNA: TGTGCCAGTACAGGGGACGGGGCCCACGAGCAGTACTTC
J gene: TRBJ2-5; V gene: TRBV5-1; D gene: TRBD2; clone size: once; CDR3 protein: CASSLSGLAGQETQYF; CDR3 DNA: TGCGCCAGCAGCCTCTCCGGACTAGCGGGCCAAGAGACCCAGTACTTC
J gene: TRBJ2-1; V gene: TRBV7-2; D gene: TRBD2; clone size: NA; CDR3 protein: CASSLAGGGSYNEQFF; CDR3 DNA: TGTGCCAGCAGCTTAGCAGGCGGGGGTTCTTACAATGAGCAGTTCTTC
J gene: TRBJ1-3; V gene: TRBV15; D gene: NA; clone size: NA; CDR3 protein: CATSRDPDSGNTIYF; CDR3 DNA: TGTGCCACCAGCAGAGATCCAGACTCTGGAAACACCATATATTTT
J gene: TRBJ2-7; V gene: TRBV7-2; D gene: TRBD2; clone size: few; CDR3 protein: CASSSRTSVSEQYF; CDR3 DNA: TGTGCCAGCAGCTCAAGGACTAGCGTCAGCGAGCAGTACTTC
J gene: TRBJ1-3; V gene: TRBV18; D gene: NA; clone size: NA; CDR3 protein: CASSLQGITNSGNTIYF; CDR3 DNA: TGTGCCAGCTCACTCCAGGGGATAACAAACTCTGGAAACACCATATATTTT